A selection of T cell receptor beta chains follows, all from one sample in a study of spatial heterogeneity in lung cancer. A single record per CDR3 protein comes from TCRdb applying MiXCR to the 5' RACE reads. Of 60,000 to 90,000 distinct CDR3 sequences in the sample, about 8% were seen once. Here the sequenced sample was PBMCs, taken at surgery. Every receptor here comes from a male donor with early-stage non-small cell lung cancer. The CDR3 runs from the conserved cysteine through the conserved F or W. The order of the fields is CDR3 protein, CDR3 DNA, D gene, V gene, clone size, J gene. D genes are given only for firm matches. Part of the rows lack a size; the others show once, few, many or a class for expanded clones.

CDR3aa: CSVEETSGSTGELFF; CDR3nt: TGCAGCGTTGAAGAGACTAGCGGGAGCACCGGGGAGCTGTTTTTT; d_gene: TRBD2; v_gene: TRBV29-1; abundance: many; j_gene: TRBJ2-2
CDR3aa: CASSRDRGRETQYF; CDR3nt: TGTGCCAGCAGCCGGGACAGGGGGCGTGAGACCCAGTACTTC; d_gene: TRBD1; v_gene: TRBV5-4; abundance: many; j_gene: TRBJ2-5
CDR3aa: CASSLGDQSSGNTIYF; CDR3nt: TGTGCCAGCAGCTTAGGGGATCAGAGCTCTGGAAACACCATATATTTT; d_gene: .; v_gene: TRBV7-8; abundance: few; j_gene: TRBJ1-3
CDR3aa: CASSSTLGQNTEAFF; CDR3nt: TGTGCCAGCAGTTCAACACTTGGACAGAACACTGAAGCTTTCTTT; d_gene: .; v_gene: TRBV6-5; abundance: few; j_gene: TRBJ1-1
CDR3aa: CSVEDLGMPETQYF; CDR3nt: TGCAGCGTTGAAGATCTAGGGATGCCGGAGACCCAGTACTTC; d_gene: .; v_gene: TRBV29-1; abundance: .; j_gene: TRBJ2-5
CDR3aa: CAISRQGGQPQHF; CDR3nt: TGTGCCATCAGTCGACAGGGGGGTCAGCCCCAGCATTTT; d_gene: TRBD1; v_gene: TRBV10-3; abundance: many; j_gene: TRBJ1-5
CDR3aa: CASREGQSGELFF; CDR3nt: TGTGCCTCCCGCGAGGGACAATCGGGGGAGCTGTTTTTT; d_gene: .; v_gene: TRBV10-3; abundance: .; j_gene: TRBJ2-2
CDR3aa: CASSTSTNPYEQYF; CDR3nt: TGCGCCAGCAGCACCTCCACGAATCCCTACGAGCAGTACTTC; d_gene: .; v_gene: TRBV5-1; abundance: .; j_gene: TRBJ2-7
CDR3aa: CASSLTMVGEAFF; CDR3nt: TGTGCCAGCAGTCTCACTATGGTTGGTGAAGCTTTCTTT; d_gene: .; v_gene: TRBV6-6; abundance: few; j_gene: TRBJ1-1
CDR3aa: CASRRDGSYEQYF; CDR3nt: TGTGCCAGCAGGAGGGACGGCTCCTACGAGCAGTACTTC; d_gene: .; v_gene: TRBV7-2; abundance: many; j_gene: TRBJ2-7
CDR3aa: CARVQGSTDTQYF; CDR3nt: TGTGCCAGGGTACAGGGGAGCACAGATACGCAGTATTTT; d_gene: TRBD1; v_gene: TRBV2; abundance: many; j_gene: TRBJ2-3
CDR3aa: CASSLGLPNTEAFF; CDR3nt: TGTGCCAGCAGCCTCGGACTGCCGAACACTGAAGCTTTCTTT; d_gene: .; v_gene: TRBV12-3/TRBV12-4; abundance: few; j_gene: TRBJ1-1
CDR3aa: CSASWLAGNEQFF; CDR3nt: TGCAGTGCTAGTTGGCTAGCTGGCAATGAGCAGTTCTTC; d_gene: .; v_gene: TRBV20-1; abundance: few; j_gene: TRBJ2-1
CDR3aa: CASSQRAGTEAFF; CDR3nt: TGCGCCAGCAGCCAACGGGCAGGAACTGAAGCTTTCTTT; d_gene: .; v_gene: TRBV4-3; abundance: many; j_gene: TRBJ1-1
CDR3aa: CASSDQGVAKNEQFF; CDR3nt: TGTGCCAGCAGTGACCAGGGAGTAGCGAAAAATGAGCAGTTCTTC; d_gene: .; v_gene: TRBV2; abundance: few; j_gene: TRBJ2-1
CDR3aa: CASSFASGSAGETQYF; CDR3nt: TGTGCCAGCAGTTTCGCTAGCGGGAGTGCGGGAGAGACCCAGTACTTC; d_gene: TRBD2; v_gene: TRBV6-2/TRBV6-3; abundance: .; j_gene: TRBJ2-5
CDR3aa: CAISDPGANQPQHF; CDR3nt: TGTGCCATCAGTGACCCAGGGGCGAATCAGCCCCAGCATTTT; d_gene: .; v_gene: TRBV10-3; abundance: many; j_gene: TRBJ1-5
CDR3aa: CASSLEWAPDNEQFF; CDR3nt: TGCGCCAGCAGCTTGGAGTGGGCGCCGGACAATGAGCAGTTCTTC; d_gene: .; v_gene: TRBV5-1; abundance: many; j_gene: TRBJ2-1
CDR3aa: CASSLEEVYNEQFF; CDR3nt: TGTGCCAGCAGCTTGGAGGAGGTATACAATGAGCAGTTCTTC; d_gene: .; v_gene: TRBV11-1; abundance: medium-sized; j_gene: TRBJ2-1
CDR3aa: CASSMGPSQPQHF; CDR3nt: TGTGCCAGTAGTATGGGGCCGAGTCAGCCCCAGCATTTT; d_gene: .; v_gene: TRBV19; abundance: .; j_gene: TRBJ1-5
CDR3aa: CASNDYRVEAFF; CDR3nt: TGTGCCAGCAACGACTACAGGGTTGAAGCTTTCTTT; d_gene: .; v_gene: TRBV12-3/TRBV12-4; abundance: few; j_gene: TRBJ1-1
CDR3aa: CASSHGTISYEQYF; CDR3nt: TGCGCCAGCAGCCACGGGACAATCTCCTACGAGCAGTACTTC; d_gene: .; v_gene: TRBV5-1; abundance: .; j_gene: TRBJ2-7
CDR3aa: CSAREGAGAYGYTF; CDR3nt: TGCAGTGCTAGAGAGGGCGCAGGAGCCTATGGCTACACCTTC; d_gene: .; v_gene: TRBV20-1; abundance: few; j_gene: TRBJ1-2
CDR3aa: CASRQQLLGNTIYF; CDR3nt: TGTGCCAGCAGGCAACAGCTCCTGGGAAACACCATATATTTT; d_gene: .; v_gene: TRBV7-2; abundance: many; j_gene: TRBJ1-3
CDR3aa: CASSSSSGSMPETQYF; CDR3nt: TGTGCCAGCAGTAGTTCCAGCGGGAGTATGCCAGAGACCCAGTACTTC; d_gene: TRBD2; v_gene: TRBV25-1; abundance: many; j_gene: TRBJ2-5
CDR3aa: CASSESSQPQHF; CDR3nt: TGTGCCAGCAGTGAGAGTAGTCAGCCCCAGCATTTT; d_gene: .; v_gene: TRBV6-1; abundance: .; j_gene: TRBJ1-5
CDR3aa: CASSFRVTYNEQFF; CDR3nt: TGTGCCAGCAGCTTCAGGGTGACCTACAATGAGCAGTTCTTC; d_gene: .; v_gene: TRBV7-2; abundance: .; j_gene: TRBJ2-1
CDR3aa: CASSFQGPRNEQFF; CDR3nt: TGTGCCAGCAGCTTCCAGGGGCCGAGGAATGAGCAGTTCTTC; d_gene: .; v_gene: TRBV5-6; abundance: few; j_gene: TRBJ2-1
CDR3aa: CASSLSGGDVGFGYTF; CDR3nt: TGTGCCAGCAGTTTATCTGGCGGGGATGTGGGCTTTGGCTACACCTTC; d_gene: .; v_gene: TRBV27; abundance: few; j_gene: TRBJ1-2
CDR3aa: CASSPTGGGETQYF; CDR3nt: TGTGCCAGCAGCCCCACAGGGGGAGGCGAGACCCAGTACTTC; d_gene: TRBD1; v_gene: TRBV7-9; abundance: many; j_gene: TRBJ2-5
CDR3aa: CASSLNPGDGYTF; CDR3nt: TGTGCCAGCAGCTTAAACCCGGGGGATGGCTACACCTTC; d_gene: .; v_gene: TRBV7-2; abundance: many; j_gene: TRBJ1-2
CDR3aa: CASSEGLENTEAFF; CDR3nt: TGTGCCAGCAGTGAAGGCTTGGAGAACACTGAAGCTTTCTTT; d_gene: .; v_gene: TRBV6-1; abundance: .; j_gene: TRBJ1-1
CDR3aa: CASSIDTGNYGYTF; CDR3nt: TGTGCCAGTAGTATAGATACAGGGAACTATGGCTACACCTTC; d_gene: .; v_gene: TRBV19; abundance: many; j_gene: TRBJ1-2
CDR3aa: CASSQARGEKLFF; CDR3nt: TGCGCCAGCAGCCAAGCCCGGGGCGAAAAACTGTTTTTT; d_gene: .; v_gene: TRBV4-1; abundance: .; j_gene: TRBJ1-4
CDR3aa: CASSSRTSVEDTQYF; CDR3nt: TGTGCCAGCAGCTCCCGGACTAGCGTGGAAGATACGCAGTATTTT; d_gene: TRBD2; v_gene: TRBV11-2; abundance: many; j_gene: TRBJ2-3
CDR3aa: CASSFDSGSFDEQYF; CDR3nt: TGTGCCAGCAGCTTTGATAGCGGGAGTTTCGACGAGCAGTACTTC; d_gene: TRBD2; v_gene: TRBV5-4; abundance: .; j_gene: TRBJ2-7
CDR3aa: CASSLDQGYDTQYF; CDR3nt: TGCGCCAGCAGCTTGGATCAGGGGTACGATACGCAGTATTTT; d_gene: .; v_gene: TRBV5-1; abundance: few; j_gene: TRBJ2-3
CDR3aa: CSAISGRHYNEQFF; CDR3nt: TGCAGTGCCATTAGCGGGAGGCACTACAATGAGCAGTTCTTC; d_gene: TRBD2; v_gene: TRBV20-1; abundance: many; j_gene: TRBJ2-1
CDR3aa: CASSTSPGLRDYGYTF; CDR3nt: TGTGCCAGCAGCACGAGCCCGGGACTCAGGGACTATGGCTACACCTTC; d_gene: .; v_gene: TRBV3-1; abundance: many; j_gene: TRBJ1-2
CDR3aa: CASSNVEAMHNEQFF; CDR3nt: TGCGCCAGCAGTAACGTGGAAGCGATGCACAATGAGCAGTTCTTC; d_gene: .; v_gene: TRBV5-1; abundance: .; j_gene: TRBJ2-1
CDR3aa: CASSVVFLAGQDNEQFF; CDR3nt: TGTGCCAGCAGCGTAGTATTCCTAGCGGGACAAGACAATGAGCAGTTCTTC; d_gene: TRBD2; v_gene: TRBV9; abundance: many; j_gene: TRBJ2-1
CDR3aa: CASRFKGSPGNTIYF; CDR3nt: TGTGCCAGCAGATTCAAAGGGTCACCCGGAAACACCATATATTTT; d_gene: .; v_gene: TRBV7-2; abundance: many; j_gene: TRBJ1-3